The present entry profiles one T cell receptor (beta chain) with its context. Its antigen is still unknown. The sample is drawn from a study of CD4 T cells in relation to SARS-CoV-2 and coronaviruses. Generated by immunoSEQ multiplex PCR, the TCRdb table keeps only in-frame clones and is missing some. Altogether roughly 15,000 clones are present, around 76% being singletons, with the ten largest covering roughly 30%. General study findings and limits: The cross-reactivity analysis covered only spike protein, not other viral proteins. In roughly 61% of donors, memory CD4+ clonotypes crossrecognized SARS-CoV-2 and at least one common cold coronavirus spike.

The CDR3 is 15 amino acids. CD4+ T cells from unexposed donors were obtained before the COVID-19 pandemic (2011-2018). CD4+ T cells were isolated from the cells after more than nine days of culture. As cell numbers allowed, unexposed-donor CD4+ T cells faced SARS-CoV-2 S/N and four cold-coronavirus spikes. The V call is TRBV12-1, the J call TRBJ2-6. TRBV12-1 is tagged as a pseudogene. The TCR originated in a human donor in good health. The sample consisted of CD4+ T cells from PBMCs, cultured in vitro. Here the CDR3 reads CASSFGDPGANVLTF. The CDR3 DNA reads TGTGCCAGCAGCTTTGGGGATCCTGGGGCCAACGTCCTGACTTTC.